This TCR beta chain derives from a study of cytomegalovirus exposure and HLA in healthy donors. Findings of the study overall: The listing of 160 or so TCR beta chains classed them as cytomegalovirus-associated. TCR beta V- and J-gene trimming, according to a later analysis, was linked to a missense DCLRE1C variant. Indistinguishability led to the exclusion of some V segments, TRBV6-2 and TRBV6-3 included. Presence/absence analyses assumed roughly uniform sequencing depth across donors, which may not hold.

Vbeta (60) and Jbeta (13) primers were used in the PCR. Sequenced by immunoSEQ multiplex PCR; TCRdb stores in-frame clones only, minus some. The table shows under 150,000 clones, with over 75% occurring only once. The CDR3 totals 15 residues. CDR1 is MNHEY and CDR2 is SVGAGI in the germline V gene. Trimming removed 6 bases from V and 7 bases from J; junction bases left unmatched: 12. In this sample, this clone is medium-sized. Its antigen remains unidentified. The rearrangement uses TRBV6-5 and TRBJ1-2; 9 bases match TRBD1. The receptor comes from a male donor in good health and CMV-seronegative. Source material: PBMCs. The CDR3: CASRPASGQGRGYTF. Here the CDR3 DNA reads TGTGCCAGCAGACCTGCTTCGGGACAGGGCCGTGGCTACACCTTC.